This note documents a single T cell receptor (beta chain) sequence. This study enrolled people aged roughly 18 to 89 from approximately 25 US geographic areas. These data are taken from a study of blood T cell repertoires in COVID-19. Method: immunoSEQ multiplex PCR; TCRdb's copy keeps in-frame clones and lacks some. Of around 160,000 clones in the sample, 84% were seen once. Germline-derived CDR1 and CDR2 are SGHAT and FQNNGV. The length of the CDR3 is 17 residues. V trimming: 2 bases; J trimming: 6 bases; junction bases outside the gene matches: 10. The chain carries TRBV11-2 and TRBJ2-2; 9 nucleotides line up with TRBD1. This receptor was taken from a woman aged 45-59 years who had been exposed to COVID-19. The sequencing input was PBMCs or T cells enriched from blood (not recorded which). The CDR3 sequence is CASSLNPGQGKAGELFF. Here the CDR3 DNA reads TGTGCCAGCAGCTTAAATCCTGGACAGGGGAAGGCCGGGGAGCTGTTTTTT.